One sample yielded the 25 T cell receptor beta chains listed below, sequenced in a study of T cells after yellow fever vaccination. In TCRdb, the 5' RACE reads were re-called with MiXCR into one record per CDR3 protein. Among 100,000 to 150,000 distinct CDR3 sequences, 7.4% were seen once, and the ten largest hold 2% to 3%. This specimen was CD4+ T cells sorted from PBMCs, taken approximately 11 days after the first yellow fever vaccination. These receptors were collected from a man between 18 and 29 years old who received the YFV17D yellow fever vaccine.

At least ten counts were recorded for this clonotype. J is TRBJ1-5 and V is TRBV12-3 or TRBV12-4, with D unresolved. CDR3 length equals 12 residues. Trimming took off 5 bases at V and 8 bases at J, with 10 bases between the two ends. Written as DNA, the CDR3 is TGTGCCAGCAGTCTCCGCAAGAAGCCCCAGCATTTT. Translated: CASSLRKKPQHF.

There are many counts of this clonotype. The CDR3 DNA is TGTGCCATCAGGGGGGAGGCCAATCAGCCCCAGCATTTT. Translating it yields CAIRGEANQPQHF. This sequence joins TRBV10-3 and TRBJ1-5, with a tentative D call TRBD1 (5 bases). Per germline, CDR1 ENHRY and CDR2 SYGVKD. V was clipped by 6 bases and J by 3 bases, with 9 bases between them. CDR3 length: 13 amino acids.

A remark on this clonotype: One end of the junction is discordant with germline, which a read error may explain. The chain combines TRBV3-1 with TRBJ2-1; maybe TRBD2 (6 bases). CDR1 and CDR2 from the germline V gene are LGHDT and YNNKEL (reference sequence). This CDR3 spans 17 amino acids. The CDR3 DNA is TGTGCCAGCTGCCAAGGGGCGGGGACCCTCCCCTACAATGAGCAGTTCTTC. Its protein is CASCQGAGTLPYNEQFF.

A remark on this clonotype: Since a much larger clone is just one base distant, this may be a read error. The conserved final phenylalanine or tryptophan is absent from the CDR3, which likely points to a read error. This sequence joins TRBV12-3 or TRBV12-4 and TRBJ1-6; 8 nucleotides match TRBD1. The CDR3 totals 17 residues. With 5 bases clipped from V and 10 bases from J, the junction kept 16 bases outside the gene matches. CDR3 sequence: CASSRTTRQGRGSPLHY. The CDR3 DNA sequence: TGTGCCAGCAGTCGAACCACCCGACAGGGGAGAGGCTCACCCCTCCACTAT.

This clonotype was seen ten or more times. The chain is built from TRBV18 and TRBJ2-5; D may be TRBD1 (6 bases). The germline gives CDR1 KGHSH, CDR2 LQKENI. The CDR3 sequence is 13 residues long. V lost 5 bases and J lost 3, with 10 bases in between. The CDR3 is CASSTGWEETQYF. The CDR3 coding sequence is TGTGCCAGCTCAACAGGGTGGGAAGAGACCCAGTACTTC.

The rearrangement uses TRBV5-1 and TRBJ2-7; 7 bases match TRBD1. CDR3 length: 15 amino acids. The V segment lost 1 base and the J segment 5 bases; nucleotides outside the gene matches: 9. CDR1 is SGHRS and CDR2 is YFSETQ in the germline V gene. CDR3 bases: TGCGCCAGCAGCTTGTTACCTACAGGGGTTGACGAGCAGTACTTC. Translating gives CASSLLPTGVDEQYF.

This clonotype was found once. Being one base from a much bigger clone, this may be a read error. The chain has TRBV7-2 and TRBJ2-2; 8 bases align to TRBD2. Germline V gene sequence: CDR1 SGHTA, CDR2 FQGNSA. The CDR3 has 14 residues. CDR3 nucleotides: TGTGCCAGCAGCTCCGGGGGGGCCGCCGGGGAGCTGTCTTTT. This sequence encodes CASSSGGAAGELSF.

This clonotype was counted at least ten times. The chain employs TRBV6-2 or TRBV6-3 and TRBJ2-5; no reliable D call. In germline, CDR1 is MNHEY, CDR2 SVGEGT. The CDR3 length is 11 residues. The germline V and J ends were trimmed by 10 bases and 5 bases, with 11 bases remaining between them. CDR3 bases: TGTGCCATCGGACGGACGGAGACCCAGTACTTC. It encodes CAIGRTETQYF.

This clonotype was observed many times. The chain couples TRBV12-3 or TRBV12-4 to TRBJ2-7; maybe TRBD2 (6 bases). Trimming shortened V by 6 bases and J by 2 bases, and 14 bases separated the two germline ends. The CDR3 is 14 residues long. The CDR3 coding sequence is TGTGCCAGCAGGCCCGGGACTCTACCCTACGAGCAGTACTTC. This gives the protein CASRPGTLPYEQYF.

This clonotype showed up many times. The rearrangement joins TRBV10-3 to TRBJ2-3; 11 bases align to TRBD2. This CDR3 spans 16 amino acids. V trimming: 7 bases; J trimming: 0 bases; junction bases outside the gene matches: 6. CDR1 is ENHRY and CDR2 is SYGVKD in the germline V gene. The DNA of the CDR3 is TGTGCCATCAAAACGGGACTAGCGGTTAGCACAGATACGCAGTATTTT. This translates into CAIKTGLAVSTDTQYF.

Ten or more counts support this clonotype. V usage is TRBV7-2 and J usage is TRBJ1-5; a possible D gene is TRBD1 (5 bases). Trimming shortened V by 4 bases and J by 6 bases, and 16 bases separated the two germline ends. The germline CDR1 and CDR2 sequences are SGHTA and FQGNSA. The CDR3 contains 15 residues. The chain's CDR3 is CASSYRQGAFQPQHF. CDR3 DNA: TGTGCCAGCAGCTACCGGCAGGGTGCCTTTCAGCCCCAGCATTTT.

This clonotype was seen only a few times. This chain connects TRBV7-9 to TRBJ1-2, with D unclear. The CDR3 sequence is 15 residues long. The V and J ends lost 5 bases and 6 bases respectively, with 19 bases between them. In germline, CDR1 is SEHNR, CDR2 FQNEAQ (reference sequence). For the CDR3, the DNA is TGTGCCAGCAGCCTAGGCACCGTCCCAGTACATGGCTACACCTTC. As protein: CASSLGTVPVHGYTF. Drawing the rest from reference TRBV7-9 and TRBJ1-2, the complete variable domain is DTGVSQNPRHKITKRGQNVTFRCDPISEHNRLYWYRQTLGQGPEFLTYFQNEAQLEKSRLLSDRFSAERPKGSFSTLEIQRTEQGDSAMYLCASSLGTVPVHGYTFGSGTRLTVV.

This clonotype occurred a few times. The chain recombines TRBV7-3 with TRBJ2-3, with 7 bases lining up with TRBD2. CDR1 is SGHTA, CDR2 FQGTGA, per germline. The CDR3 contains 15 residues. Trimming took 5 bases from V and 1 from J; bases not matched to a gene: 6. The CDR3, as DNA: TGTGCCAGCAGCCCCATGGGGGGGGGCACAGATACGCAGTATTTT. Protein product: CASSPMGGGTDTQYF.

The sample holds many counts of this clonotype. This chain links TRBV3-1 with TRBJ2-5, with TRBD2 as a possible D gene (6 bases). This CDR3 contains 12 residues. Germline CDR1 LGHDT, CDR2 YNNKEL (reference sequence). Trimming took off 6 bases at V and 3 bases at J, with 8 bases between the two ends. Here the CDR3 reads CASSGLKETQYF. DNA of the CDR3: TGTGCCAGCAGTGGACTAAAAGAGACCCAGTACTTC.

Ten or more counts support this clonotype. The V and J genes are TRBV5-6 and TRBJ1-1; D remains ambiguous. From germline, CDR1 is SGHDT and CDR2 YYEEEE. This CDR3 region has 13 residues. V dropped 6 bases and J dropped 1 base, with 10 bases sitting between them. DNA of the CDR3: TGTGCCAGCACCCTCGACCCGAACACTGAAGCTTTCTTT. Amino acids: CASTLDPNTEAFF.

There are a few counts of this clonotype. This chain links TRBV7-2 with TRBJ2-2; 11 positions agree with TRBD1. Germline V gene sequence: CDR1 SGHTA, CDR2 FQGNSA. V was clipped by 5 bases and J by 5 bases; unmatched bases: 4. The CDR3 totals 15 residues. The CDR3 spells CASSGQGAITGELFF. DNA of the CDR3: TGTGCCAGCAGCGGACAGGGGGCAATAACCGGGGAGCTGTTTTTT. Based on the CDR3 plus reference TRBV7-2 and TRBJ2-2, the full variable domain is GAGVSQSPSNKVTEKGKDVELRCDPISGHTALYWYRQSLGQGLEFLIYFQGNSAPDKSGLPSDRFSAERTGGSVSTLTIQRTQQEDSAVYLCASSGQGAITGELFFGEGSRLTVL.

In this sample, this clonotype turned up many times. V is TRBV5-5 and J is TRBJ2-2; TRBD1 matches 7 bases. The CDR3 spans 14 residues. Trimming cost V 0 bases and J 6 bases; bases outside gene matches: 2. Germline CDR1 SGHKS, CDR2 YYEKEE (reference sequence). The CDR3 loop reads CASSLAGGAGELFF. CDR3 DNA sequence: TGTGCCAGCAGCTTGGCAGGGGGTGCCGGGGAGCTGTTTTTT.

The table lists this clonotype with many counts. V usage is TRBV12-3 or TRBV12-4 and J usage is TRBJ2-1, with D perhaps matching TRBD1 or TRBD2 (6 bases each). Trimming stripped 6 bases from V and 4 bases from J, with 16 bases between. The CDR3 totals 15 residues. CDR3 nucleotides: TGTGCCAGCAGCTGGAGGGGGATGGGGTACAATGAGCAGTTCTTC. Amino acid sequence: CASSWRGMGYNEQFF.

In its sample, this clonotype was seen once. One base away lies a much larger clone, so this may be a sequencing read error. This rearrangement joins TRBV20-1 to TRBJ2-5; D call uncertain. V lost 6 bases, J lost 5 bases, and 19 bases lay in between. The CDR3 totals 14 residues. Per the germline V gene, CDR1 is DFQATT and CDR2 is SNEGSKA (reference sequence). CDR3 bases: TGCAGTGCCGAGACTTTCAGCGTAGAGGAGACCCAGTACTTC. Protein: CSAETFSVEETQYF.

Many counts were recorded for this clonotype. The gene calls are TRBV5-1 and TRBJ2-7; the D gene is possibly TRBD2 (6 bases). Trimming stripped 4 bases from V and 0 bases from J, with 14 bases between. Germline V gene lookup returns CDR1 SGHRS and CDR2 YFSETQ. There are 15 residues in the CDR3. DNA for the CDR3: TGCGCCAGCAGCACCACCGGACTAAGCTCCTACGAGCAGTACTTC. Translating it yields CASSTTGLSSYEQYF.

This clonotype was seen many times. The chain links TRBV20-1 to TRBJ1-2, with 12 bases aligning to TRBD1. CDR1 DFQATT and CDR2 SNEGSKA come from the germline V gene (reference sequence). The J segment lost 7 bases and the V segment lost 6 bases, leaving 6 bases of the junction unmatched. The CDR3 is 13 residues long. This chain's CDR3 is CSAPGQGAFGYTF. In nucleotides, the CDR3 is TGCAGTGCCCCGGGACAGGGGGCATTTGGCTACACCTTC.

About this clonotype: At one boundary the junction diverges from the germline segment, which might be a read error. The chain is built from TRBV12-3 or TRBV12-4 and TRBJ2-2, with a weak D call TRBD1 (5 bases). The CDR3 contains 15 residues. The CDR3 DNA follows: TGTGCCAGCATTTTACCTGGGGCAAACACCGGGGAGCTGTTTTTT. Translating gives CASILPGANTGELFF.

This clonotype came up many times. The rearrangement links TRBV6-2 or TRBV6-3 to TRBJ2-3; 10 bases match TRBD2. Germline V gives CDR1 MNHEY, CDR2 SVGEGT. Germline trimming cut 8 bases from V and 7 bases from J; bases unmatched to any gene: 6. The CDR3 is 13 amino acids. Written as DNA, the CDR3 is TGTGCCAGCTCTAGCGGGGGACATTATACGCAGTATTTT. It translates to CASSSGGHYTQYF.

Ten or more counts support this clonotype. The V call is TRBV5-1, the J call TRBJ2-1, with no clear D. The CDR3 has 13 amino acids. The ends were cut back, 4 bases at V and 4 bases at J, with 9 bases in the middle. Germline values: CDR1 SGHRS, CDR2 YFSETQ. The CDR3 DNA reads as TGCGCCAGCAGCCGAATACCGTACAATGAGCAGTTCTTC. It yields the protein CASSRIPYNEQFF.

Many counts were recorded for this clonotype. V gene TRBV20-1 combines with J gene TRBJ2-7; no reliable D call. The germline CDR1 and CDR2 sequences are DFQATT and SNEGSKA (reference sequence). Trimming pared 6 bases from V and 0 bases from J, leaving 9 bases between. This CDR3 spans 12 amino acids. This chain's CDR3 is CSAPGPSYEQYV. CDR3 sequence (DNA): TGCAGTGCCCCGGGCCCCTCCTACGAGCAGTACGTC.